This TCR beta chain stems from a study of OX40 agonist ivuxolimab in advanced cancers. Deletions cut 0 bases from V and 7 bases from J, with 10 bases between. Germline CDR1 LNHNV, CDR2 YYDKDF (reference sequence). This CDR3 is 13 amino acids long. Study-level results: On average, CD8+ T cells had more expanded clones than CD4+. Several nonresponders also turned out to have low normalized T-cell clonal expansion.

For this clone: The antigen is undetermined.

The protocol was immunoSEQ multiplex PCR, while the TCRdb copy is restricted to in-frame clones and leaves out a portion. The table shows about 63,000 clones, with 70% to 80% occurring only once. It was autoimmune disease history or systemic immunosuppression that excluded patients. Cycle 7 day 1, cycle 4 day 1, and baseline were the timepoints at which blood was sampled. The TCR sequence derives from an adult with an advanced solid tumor such as melanoma, head and neck, liver or kidney cancer. The rearrangement uses TRBV15 and TRBJ2-7, with D unresolved. The sequenced sample was CD4+ or CD8+ T cells sorted from blood, obtained in a trial of the OX40 agonist ivuxolimab. The CDR3 DNA reads as TGTGCCACCAGCAGAGAATACCTAAGGGAGCAGTACTTC. This gives the protein CATSREYLREQYF.